These 14 T cell receptor beta chains were sequenced from one sample in a study of shared clonotypes between healthy human individuals. The repertoire was sequenced with immunoSEQ multiplex PCR; TCRdb's copy has only in-frame clones and lacks some. The repertoire consists of approximately 1.5 million clones, with approximately 98.5% occurring once and the leading ten covering over 0.3%. The sequencing input was naive CD4+ T cells sorted from blood. Noted subset: CD45RA+ positively selected. These receptors were taken from a man aged 25-45 years in good health.

The chain has TRBV10-3 and TRBJ2-3; 8 nucleotides align to TRBD1. Germline CDR1 reads ENHRY; CDR2 reads SYGVKD. This CDR3 contains 13 residues. Trimming took 9 bases from V and 1 from J; bases not matched to a gene: 3. Here the CDR3 DNA reads TGTGCCATTACACAGGGGGGCACAGATACGCAGTATTTT. The encoded protein is CAITQGGTDTQYF.

Remarks on this clone: Different DNA sequences within this sample yield the same CDR3. The chain combines TRBV18 with TRBJ1-1; no firm D call. The CDR3 loop spans 14 amino acids. Germline V gene lookup returns CDR1 KGHSH and CDR2 LQKENI. Trimming pared 3 bases from V and 2 bases from J, leaving 10 bases between. DNA for the CDR3: TGTGCCAGCTCACCTCTGAGGACCAACACTGAAGCTTTCTTT. It translates to CASSPLRTNTEAFF.

The V gene is TRBV6-5, the J gene TRBJ2-1, with TRBD1 matching over 7 bases. The CDR3 is 13 residues long. The germline V gene has CDR1 MNHEY and CDR2 SVGAGI. The trim removed 5 bases at V and 7 bases at J, leaving 5 bases unmatched. The CDR3 is CASSVTGVNEQFF. CDR3 bases: TGTGCCAGCAGTGTAACAGGGGTGAATGAGCAGTTCTTC.

V gene TRBV18 combines with J gene TRBJ1-4; D is perhaps TRBD1 (5 bases). V was clipped by 3 bases and J by 5 bases, with 7 bases between them. Germline loops: CDR1 KGHSH, CDR2 LQKENI. The CDR3 is 13 residues long. The CDR3, as DNA: TGTGCCAGCTCACCGGGGCGGAATGAAAAACTGTTTTTT. Translated, it gives CASSPGRNEKLFF.

V usage is TRBV28 and J usage is TRBJ2-7, with a possible D match to TRBD2 (5 bases). V was pared by 7 bases and J by 3 bases, with 16 bases between. Germline-derived CDR1 and CDR2 are MDHEN and SYDVKM. The CDR3 spans 14 residues. The CDR3, as DNA: TGTGCCAGCACCTCAATGGACTCCAACTACGAGCAGTACTTC. Protein: CASTSMDSNYEQYF.

V and J are TRBV18 and TRBJ1-3; D is undetermined. The CDR3 is 17 amino acids. The V end lost 1 base, the J end lost 0 bases, and 13 bases lay between the germline ends. From germline, CDR1 is KGHSH and CDR2 LQKENI. CDR3 residues: CASSPQLSVSSGNTIYF. The CDR3 coding sequence is TGTGCCAGCTCACCACAGCTTTCAGTCAGCTCTGGAAACACCATATATTTT.

The chain combines TRBV6-1 with TRBJ2-7; 9 nucleotides agree with TRBD2. V gave up 6 bases and J gave up 7 bases; unmatched junction bases: 13. CDR3 size: 15 residues. Germline V lookup: CDR1 MNHNS, CDR2 SASEGT. CDR3 coding DNA: TGTGCCAGCAGAACCCCGGGACTAGCTGGCCTGGAGCAGTACTTC. It encodes CASRTPGLAGLEQYF.

V and J are TRBV30 and TRBJ2-5, with 9 bases identical to TRBD1. With 1 base clipped from V and 4 bases from J, the junction kept 4 bases outside the gene matches. The CDR3 consists of 14 residues. From germline, CDR1 is GTSNPN and CDR2 SVGIG (reference sequence). The CDR3 sequence: CAWSGQGEVETQYF. CDR3 DNA: TGTGCCTGGAGTGGACAGGGGGAGGTAGAGACCCAGTACTTC.

The chain joins TRBV7-9 to TRBJ2-5; D is ambiguous. Germline assignment: CDR1 SEHNR and CDR2 FQNEAQ (reference sequence). The ends were cut back, 5 bases at V and 2 bases at J, with 9 bases in the middle. The CDR3 length is 13 residues. The CDR3 loop is CASSPPRQETQYF. In DNA, the CDR3 is TGTGCCAGCAGCCCCCCTAGACAAGAGACCCAGTACTTC.

The rearrangement uses TRBV5-1 and TRBJ1-3; the D gene is possibly TRBD1 (6 bases). Germline V gene lookup returns CDR1 SGHRS and CDR2 YFSETQ. Trimming removed 0 bases at V and 2 bases at J, with 18 bases between. CDR3 size: 18 residues. CDR3 amino acids: CASSLVQGGTHTGNTIYF. CDR3 coding DNA: TGCGCCAGCAGCTTGGTCCAAGGGGGGACGCACACTGGAAACACCATATATTTT.

This chain links TRBV5-1 with TRBJ2-1, with 9 bases matching TRBD2. Germline CDR1 SGHRS, CDR2 YFSETQ. J gave up 0 bases and V 4 bases, and 5 bases lay outside the gene matches. The CDR3 spans 16 residues. The CDR3 spells CASSELAGRSYNEQFF. The DNA for the CDR3 is TGCGCCAGCAGCGAACTAGCGGGCCGCTCCTACAATGAGCAGTTCTTC.

This rearrangement joins TRBV5-1 to TRBJ2-1, with TRBD2 matching 12 bases. The J segment lost 6 bases and the V segment lost 0 bases, leaving 4 bases of the junction unmatched. The CDR3 covers 16 residues. Germline assignment: CDR1 SGHRS and CDR2 YFSETQ. The CDR3 DNA reads as TGCGCCAGCAGCTTGGTTGGACTAGCGGGGTTCAATGAGCAGTTCTTC. It is translated as CASSLVGLAGFNEQFF.

V and J are TRBV2 and TRBJ1-4, with 7 bases matching TRBD1. This CDR3 is built from 13 residues. The germline V gene encodes CDR1 SNHLY and CDR2 FYNNEI. V was pared by 6 bases and J by 8 bases, with 6 bases of the junction left unmatched. In DNA form, the CDR3 reads TGTGCCAGCAGAACAGGGGTGGGAGAAAAACTGTTTTTT. Translating it yields CASRTGVGEKLFF.

The rearrangement uses TRBV20-1 and TRBJ1-1; D is unclear. The CDR3 has 11 amino acids. Germline assignment: CDR1 DFQATT and CDR2 SNEGSKA (reference sequence). Between the trimmed V and J ends, which lost 3 bases and 11 bases, there was a span of 13 bases. The CDR3 reads CSASRRHDAFF. The CDR3 DNA is TGCAGTGCTAGCCGCCGGCATGATGCTTTCTTT.